These T cell receptor beta chains were read from a single sample in a study of vaccination effects on CD4 cells after COVID-19. For these TCRs, the target antigens are not known. TCRdb keeps only in-frame clones here, not all; method: immunoSEQ multiplex PCR. The sample contains 65,000 or so clones, 70% to 80% of which appear only once. The sample here was CD4+ T cells from PBMCs cultured with HCoV-NL63 spike peptides, taken before COVID-19 vaccination. The receptors stem from a human donor who received a COVID-19 vaccine. Both conserved end residues are part of each CDR3. A D gene is named only where the DNA matches it firmly. Size is omitted from some rows. Given values are once, few, many or a class for expanded clones.

cdr3_aa	cdr3_nt	j_call	v_call	clone_size	d_call
CASSIAGRSSGNTIYF	TGTGCCAGTAGTATAGCCGGGAGGAGCTCTGGAAACACCATATATTTT	TRBJ1-3	TRBV19	many	NA
CASSQLGTMSTDTQYF	TGCGCCAGCAGCCAACTTGGCACGATGAGCACAGATACGCAGTATTTT	TRBJ2-3	TRBV5-1	NA	NA
CAWSSGGGNTIYF	TGTGCCTGGAGCTCAGGAGGGGGAAACACCATATATTTT	TRBJ1-3	TRBV30	few	NA
CASSLEGGNYGYTF	TGCGCCAGCAGCTTGGAAGGGGGAAACTATGGCTACACCTTC	TRBJ1-2	TRBV5-1	once	NA
CSVDPGQGRAGELFF	TGCAGCGTTGATCCGGGACAGGGAAGGGCCGGGGAGCTGTTTTTT	TRBJ2-2	TRBV29-1	few	TRBD1
CAISVVGSYTF	TGTGCCATCAGTGTAGTGGGAAGCTACACCTTC	TRBJ1-2	TRBV10-3	NA	NA
CASTPRRFNSNQPQHF	TGTGCCAGTACCCCCCGACGCTTTAATAGCAATCAGCCCCAGCATTTT	TRBJ1-5	TRBV19	NA	NA
CATSDLRGYGYTF	TGTGCCACCAGTGATCTTAGGGGTTACGGCTACACCTTC	TRBJ1-2	TRBV24-1	few	NA
CASSLASGLANEQFF	TGCGCCAGCAGCTTGGCCTCAGGGTTAGCGAATGAGCAGTTCTTC	TRBJ2-1	TRBV5-1	NA	NA
CASSLYSENTEAFF	TGTGCCAGCAGCTTATACTCCGAGAACACTGAAGCTTTCTTT	TRBJ1-1	TRBV7-9	NA	NA
CASSRDSTDTQYF	TGCGCCAGCAGCCGGGACAGCACAGATACGCAGTATTTT	TRBJ2-3	TRBV5-1	NA	NA
CASSLMGTGELFF	TGTGCCAGCAGCTTAATGGGTACCGGGGAGCTGTTTTTT	TRBJ2-2	TRBV7-9	NA	NA
CASSAEVGSGANVLTF	TGCGCCAGCAGCGCGGAAGTGGGCTCTGGGGCCAACGTCCTGACTTTC	TRBJ2-6	TRBV5-1	NA	NA
CASSYEEYNEQFF	TGTGCCAGCAGTTACGAGGAATACAATGAGCAGTTCTTC	TRBJ2-1	TRBV6-6	NA	NA
CASNLQGGMETQYF	TGTGCCAGCAACCTACAGGGGGGGATGGAGACCCAGTACTTC	TRBJ2-5	TRBV2	NA	NA
CASRRQGLSYNEQFF	TGTGCCAGCAGGAGACAGGGCCTCTCCTACAATGAGCAGTTCTTC	TRBJ2-1	TRBV19	NA	TRBD1
CASSLTGEGITEAFF	TGCGCCAGCAGCTTGACAGGGGAAGGGATCACTGAAGCTTTCTTT	TRBJ1-1	TRBV5-1	NA	TRBD1
CASRRGDQPQHF	TGTGCCAGCAGGAGGGGAGATCAGCCCCAGCATTTT	TRBJ1-5	TRBV2	NA	NA
CASSYQDTEAFF	TGTGCCAGCAGTTATCAGGACACTGAAGCTTTCTTT	TRBJ1-1	TRBV6-6	NA	NA
CASTPVSGVLTQYF	TGTGCCAGCACCCCGGTTAGCGGGGTTCTAACGCAGTATTTT	TRBJ2-3	TRBV7-8	NA	TRBD2
CASNRGESQPQHF	TGTGCCAGCAACAGGGGGGAGAGTCAGCCCCAGCATTTT	TRBJ1-5	TRBV2	NA	TRBD1
CASSVGTGELFF	TGTGCCAGCAGTGTGGGGACCGGGGAGCTGTTTTTT	TRBJ2-2	TRBV11-3	few	NA
CASSFQSQETQYF	TGCGCCAGCAGCTTTCAGAGCCAAGAGACCCAGTACTTC	TRBJ2-5	TRBV5-1	NA	NA
CASSVATTGYGYTF	TGTGCCAGCAGCGTAGCTACAACAGGCTATGGCTACACCTTC	TRBJ1-2	TRBV9	NA	NA
CASSYGQGDHRELFF	TGCGCCAGCAGCTACGGACAGGGGGACCACCGGGAGCTGTTTTTT	TRBJ2-2	TRBV5-1	NA	TRBD1
CATSFPGNETQYF	TGTGCCACCAGTTTTCCGGGGAATGAGACCCAGTACTTC	TRBJ2-5	TRBV24-1	NA	NA
CASSSQGSKASEQFF	TGTGCCAGCAGTTCACAGGGCTCCAAGGCAAGTGAGCAGTTCTTC	TRBJ2-1	TRBV6-5	NA	NA
CASRKWGQGTEAFF	TGTGCCAGCAGAAAGTGGGGACAGGGGACTGAAGCTTTCTTT	TRBJ1-1	TRBV28	NA	TRBD1
CASSTASGQGETQYF	TGTGCCAGTAGTACCGCTTCCGGGCAGGGCGAGACCCAGTACTTC	TRBJ2-5	TRBV19	NA	NA
CASSFGLAAHEQFF	TGTGCCAGCAGCTTCGGACTAGCGGCGCATGAGCAGTTCTTC	TRBJ2-1	TRBV7-3	NA	TRBD2
CASSALLTPSDYTF	TGTGCCAGCAGCGCCCTGTTGACTCCCTCTGACTACACCTTC	TRBJ1-2	TRBV9	NA	NA
CASSLIGGKGYGYTF	TGTGCCAGCAGCCTCATTGGGGGGAAAGGCTATGGCTACACCTTC	TRBJ1-2	TRBV3-1/TRBV3-2	NA	NA
CASSLYWGASTDTQYF	TGCGCCAGCAGCTTGTATTGGGGGGCTAGCACAGATACGCAGTATTTT	TRBJ2-3	TRBV5-1	NA	NA
CASSYPKPGGDYGYTF	TGTGCCAGCAGTTACCCAAAGCCCGGAGGGGACTATGGCTACACCTTC	TRBJ1-2	TRBV6-5	NA	NA
CASVLLGTGSNQPQHF	TGTGCCAGCGTCCTCCTGGGGACAGGTAGCAATCAGCCCCAGCATTTT	TRBJ1-5	TRBV25-1	NA	TRBD1
CAARLASTDTQYF	TGTGCCGCAAGACTAGCCAGCACAGATACGCAGTATTTT	TRBJ2-3	TRBV6-5	NA	TRBD2
CASSFDGYQETQYF	TGCGCCAGCAGCTTTGACGGATACCAAGAGACCCAGTACTTC	TRBJ2-5	TRBV5-1	NA	NA
CASSPRERGVQMGGYTF	TGTGCCAGCAGCCCGAGAGAGAGAGGGGTCCAAATGGGTGGCTACACCTTC	TRBJ1-2	TRBV9	NA	NA
CASSFSGATRDGYTF	TGTGCCAGCAGTTTCTCGGGGGCAACTCGTGATGGCTACACCTTC	TRBJ1-2	TRBV6-6	NA	NA
CASSHLQDRLDGYTF	TGTGCCAGCAGCCACCTTCAGGACAGGCTCGATGGCTACACCTTC	TRBJ1-2	TRBV14	NA	TRBD1
CASSLGQHPNYGYTF	TGCGCCAGCAGCTTGGGGCAACATCCTAACTATGGCTACACCTTC	TRBJ1-2	TRBV5-1	NA	NA
CASSNPKRGYTF	TGTGCCAGCAGCAACCCCAAGAGGGGCTACACCTTC	TRBJ1-2	TRBV3-1/TRBV3-2	NA	NA
CASSLEPTEAFF	TGCGCCAGCAGCTTGGAACCGACTGAAGCTTTCTTT	TRBJ1-1	TRBV5-1	NA	NA
CASSPRGSYVGYTF	TGTGCCAGCAGTCCGCGGGGGTCCTATGTGGGCTACACCTTC	TRBJ1-2	TRBV28	NA	NA
CASSYSGGGLYNEQFF	TGTGCCAGCAGTTACTCAGGCGGGGGGCTTTACAATGAGCAGTTCTTC	TRBJ2-1	TRBV6-5	NA	TRBD2
CASSFANHQETQYF	TGCGCCAGCAGCTTCGCAAACCACCAAGAGACCCAGTACTTC	TRBJ2-5	TRBV5-1	few	NA
CASSWDRGSSPLHF	TGTGCCAGCAGCTGGGACAGGGGGAGTTCACCCCTCCACTTT	TRBJ1-6	TRBV5-8	few	TRBD1
CASSQPLGDSTNTGELFF	TGCGCCAGCAGCCAACCACTGGGGGACTCGACGAACACCGGGGAGCTGTTTTTT	TRBJ2-2	TRBV4-3	NA	NA
CASSYSRRQGHQPQHF	TGTGCCAGCAGTTACTCGAGGCGACAGGGTCATCAGCCCCAGCATTTT	TRBJ1-5	TRBV6-5	few	TRBD1
CSVFYNEQFF	TGCAGCGTTTTCTACAATGAGCAGTTCTTC	TRBJ2-1	TRBV29-1	NA	NA
CASSAIGLRSPLHF	TGTGCCAGCAGTGCTATAGGGTTGCGGTCACCCCTCCACTTT	TRBJ1-6	TRBV28	NA	NA
CASSPSMGGGYTF	TGTGCCAGCAGCCCCTCGATGGGGGGTGGCTACACCTTC	TRBJ1-2	TRBV6-5	NA	NA
CASSLSDSTDTQYF	TGCGCCAGCAGCTTGTCGGACAGCACAGATACGCAGTATTTT	TRBJ2-3	TRBV5-1	NA	NA
CASSYGTGLVTF	TGTGCCAGCAGTTATGGGACAGGATTGGTCACCTTC	TRBJ1-2	TRBV6-5	NA	TRBD1
CASTTAYNEQFF	TGTGCCAGCACGACAGCCTACAATGAGCAGTTCTTC	TRBJ2-1	TRBV12-3/TRBV12-4	NA	NA
CASSGQYSNQPQHF	TGTGCCAGCAGTGGTCAGTATAGCAATCAGCCCCAGCATTTT	TRBJ1-5	TRBV25-1	NA	NA
CASSEWDRGYTF	TGTGCCAGCAGTGAATGGGACCGTGGCTACACCTTC	TRBJ1-2	TRBV6-1	NA	NA
CASSEGRGREHGYTF	TGTGCCAGCAGTGAAGGGAGGGGGCGAGAACATGGCTACACCTTC	TRBJ1-2	TRBV2	NA	TRBD1
CASSPLGYGYTF	TGTGCCAGCAGCCCTCTGGGCTACGGCTACACCTTC	TRBJ1-2	TRBV27	NA	NA